Listed below are T cell receptor beta chains from one sample, sequenced in a study of cytomegalovirus exposure and HLA in healthy donors. The table came from immunoSEQ multiplex PCR; TCRdb's copy has only in-frame clones and leaves some out. The data contain 100,000 to 150,000 clones, 75% to 90% of them singletons. Sequencing input: PBMCs. The receptors shown here come from a man in his forties or fifties in good health and CMV-seronegative. Both conserved end residues are part of each CDR3. The D gene is left open where the match is weak. Clone size is stated in some rows and not others, as once, few, many or a class when expanded.

size: NA
J: TRBJ1-5
D: NA
V: TRBV28
length: 16
DNA: TGTGCCAGCAGTTTGAACGGAGGGGGGGTCGGTCAGCCCCAGCATTTT
CDR3: CASSLNGGGVGQPQHF

size: NA
J: TRBJ1-2
D: NA
V: TRBV5-6
length: 15
DNA: TGTGCCAGCAGCTTGTTGCTTAGGGAGGTAGATGGCTACACCTTC
CDR3: CASSLLLREVDGYTF

size: NA
J: TRBJ2-1
D: TRBD2
V: TRBV27
length: 15
DNA: TGTGCCAGCAACATAGCGGGAGGGCTCTACAATGAGCAGTTCTTC
CDR3: CASNIAGGLYNEQFF

size: NA
J: TRBJ1-4
D: TRBD1
V: TRBV5-6
length: 15
DNA: TGTGCCAGCAGCCGGAATCCGACAGGGGTTGAAAAACTGTTTTTT
CDR3: CASSRNPTGVEKLFF

size: NA
J: TRBJ2-7
D: TRBD2
V: TRBV10-3
length: 14
DNA: TGTGCCATCAGGCGGGGGGACGCGGGCTACGAGCAGTACTTC
CDR3: CAIRRGDAGYEQYF

size: NA
J: TRBJ1-1
D: TRBD1
V: TRBV7-2
length: 15
DNA: TGTGCCAGCAGCTTACTTGACAGGGGTGTCACTGAAGCTTTCTTT
CDR3: CASSLLDRGVTEAFF

size: once
J: TRBJ2-3
D: TRBD1
V: TRBV18
length: 15
DNA: TGTGCCAGCTCACTCGGACAGGGGGCGTCAGATACGCAGTATTTT
CDR3: CASSLGQGASDTQYF

size: NA
J: TRBJ2-3
D: TRBD2
V: TRBV6-1
length: 15
DNA: TGTGCCAGCAGTGGGCGGGAGCGGGGCACAGATACGCAGTATTTT
CDR3: CASSGRERGTDTQYF

size: NA
J: TRBJ2-5
D: NA
V: TRBV7-2
length: 14
DNA: TGTGCCAGCAGCCCCCAACAGGGATCCGAGACCCAGTACTTC
CDR3: CASSPQQGSETQYF

size: NA
J: TRBJ1-3
D: TRBD1
V: TRBV15
length: 16
DNA: TGTGCCACCAGCACCACAGGGGGATACTCTGGAAACACCATATATTTT
CDR3: CATSTTGGYSGNTIYF

size: NA
J: TRBJ2-3
D: TRBD2
V: TRBV7-6
length: 16
DNA: TGTGCCAGCAGCTTAGTACGGACTAGAGGTCCAGATACGCAGTATTTT
CDR3: CASSLVRTRGPDTQYF

size: once
J: TRBJ1-5
D: NA
V: TRBV27
length: 14
DNA: TGTGCCAGCAGTTCCCCAGGGGATCTTCAGCCCCAGCATTTT
CDR3: CASSSPGDLQPQHF

size: NA
J: TRBJ1-2
D: NA
V: TRBV7-2
length: 16
DNA: TGTGCCAGCAGCACCCGTACGGGACAAGGGAACTATGGCTACACCTTC
CDR3: CASSTRTGQGNYGYTF

size: NA
J: TRBJ1-1
D: TRBD1
V: TRBV5-1
length: 14
DNA: TGCGCCAGCAGCGGGGGACAGGGAGGGGTAGAAGCTTTCTTT
CDR3: CASSGGQGGVEAFF

size: few
J: TRBJ1-1
D: NA
V: TRBV10-2
length: 12
DNA: TGCGCCAGCATGGGCAGACAGAATGAAGCTTTCTTT
CDR3: CASMGRQNEAFF

size: NA
J: TRBJ1-5
D: NA
V: TRBV6-6
length: 16
DNA: TGTGCCAGCAGTTACCCGGGACAAAGCCCCAATCAGCCCCAGCATTTT
CDR3: CASSYPGQSPNQPQHF

size: NA
J: TRBJ2-4
D: TRBD2
V: TRBV5-1
length: 17
DNA: TGCGCCAGCAGCTTGTCACTAGCGGGAGGGGGAGAAAACATTCAGTACTTC
CDR3: CASSLSLAGGGENIQYF

size: NA
J: TRBJ1-1
D: TRBD1
V: TRBV30
length: 15
DNA: TGTGCCTGGTCTCGACAGGGGGCGAGGTGGACTGAAGCTTTCTTT
CDR3: CAWSRQGARWTEAFF

size: once
J: TRBJ2-7
D: NA
V: TRBV6-6
length: 15
DNA: TGTGCCAGCAGTTACTTGGTTGGAGGGCGGCACGAGCAGTACTTC
CDR3: CASSYLVGGRHEQYF

size: NA
J: TRBJ1-5
D: TRBD1
V: TRBV2
length: 16
DNA: TGTGCCAGCAGTGAAGCGACAGGGGGCTCCAATCAGCCCCAGCATTTT
CDR3: CASSEATGGSNQPQHF

size: few
J: TRBJ2-3
D: NA
V: TRBV28
length: 15
DNA: TGTGCCAGCAGTTTCGGGCTAGCAGAGACAGATACGCAGTATTTT
CDR3: CASSFGLAETDTQYF

size: NA
J: TRBJ2-1
D: TRBD2
V: TRBV6-5
length: 15
DNA: TGTGCCAGCAGCACGGGACTAGCGACCTACAATGAGCAGTTCTTC
CDR3: CASSTGLATYNEQFF

size: NA
J: TRBJ1-1
D: TRBD1
V: TRBV18
length: 14
DNA: TGTGCCAGCTCACCGTTGACAGGGGGCGATGAAGCTTTCTTT
CDR3: CASSPLTGGDEAFF

size: once
J: TRBJ2-3
D: NA
V: TRBV5-1
length: 16
DNA: TGCGCCAGCAGCTTGGCTACAGGGTTCTCGACAGATACGCAGTATTTT
CDR3: CASSLATGFSTDTQYF

size: NA
J: TRBJ2-5
D: NA
V: TRBV10-1
length: 19
DNA: TGCGCCAGCAGTGAGTCGGGGAGTAGTCTGGGCCCAATCCAAGAGACCCAGTACTTC
CDR3: CASSESGSSLGPIQETQYF

size: NA
J: TRBJ2-1
D: NA
V: TRBV11-2
length: 13
DNA: TGTGCCAGCAGCTCGGACTCCTATCATGAGCAGTTCTTC
CDR3: CASSSDSYHEQFF

size: NA
J: TRBJ1-1
D: NA
V: TRBV15
length: 13
DNA: TGTGCCACCAGCAGAGATAGTCAAAATCGAGCTTTCTTT
CDR3: CATSRDSQNRAFF

size: NA
J: TRBJ2-3
D: TRBD2
V: TRBV15
length: 15
DNA: TGTGCCACCAGCCCTGGGACTAGCTACACAGATACGCAGTATTTT
CDR3: CATSPGTSYTDTQYF

size: NA
J: TRBJ1-1
D: TRBD1
V: TRBV6-5
length: 15
DNA: TGTGCCAGCAGTTACAGCAAGACAGGGTCGTTTGAAGCTTTCTTT
CDR3: CASSYSKTGSFEAFF